The text below deals with one T cell receptor beta chain. Its antigen is unidentified. The germline CDR1 and CDR2 sequences are MNHEY and SVGEGT. This CDR3 region has 16 residues. The V end lost 4 bases, the J end lost 0 bases, and 15 bases lay between the germline ends. The data originate from a study of Ad26.COV2.S vaccination and SARS-CoV-2 variants. Findings and caveats of the study: Substantial breadth was reported for post-vaccination spike-specific CD8+ and CD4+ T cells.

Sequencing used immunoSEQ multiplex PCR; TCRdb keeps in-frame clones, though not all of them. This sample has more than 300,000 clones, with around nine tenths found just once. Treatment indicated: approximately 18 received Ad26.COV2.S at low or high dose, single or two shots; 5 received placebo; per-sample allocation not given. The samples were gathered on day 63 after the first injection of vaccine or placebo. The clonotype comes from a person aged 18-60 years who received the Ad26.COV2.S COVID-19 vaccine or a placebo. The sample consisted of peripheral blood, taken in a trial of Ad26.COV2.S vaccine versus placebo. This chain uses TRBV6-2 or TRBV6-3 with TRBJ1-1; D is possibly TRBD1 (5 bases). This CDR3 reads CASSWGQTTMNTEAFF. CDR3 DNA: TGTGCCAGCAGTTGGGGCCAGACAACTATGAACACTGAAGCTTTCTTT.